These 29 T cell receptor beta chains came from one sample sequenced in a study of cytomegalovirus exposure and HLA in healthy donors. The study ran its PCR with 60 Vbeta and 13 Jbeta primers. TCRdb keeps only in-frame clones here, not all; method: immunoSEQ multiplex PCR. The sample has about 110,000 clones, roughly 82% seen once. Sequencing was performed on PBMCs. The receptor set was obtained from a male donor in good health and CMV-seropositive.

DNA of the CDR3: TGCGCCAGCAGCTCGACTAGCGGGAAAACCGGGGAGCTGTTTTTT. Its translation is CASSSTSGKTGELFF. The chain joins TRBV5-1 to TRBJ2-2, with 11 bases that match TRBD2. Losses at the gene ends were 3 bases for V and 5 bases for J; bases not matched to a gene: 3. CDR1 SGHRS and CDR2 YFSETQ come from the germline V gene. CDR3 length: 15 residues.

The V and J genes are TRBV7-9 and TRBJ1-1; D is unclear. Trimming stripped 3 bases from V and 4 bases from J, with 9 bases between. Germline assignment: CDR1 SEHNR and CDR2 FQNEAQ (reference sequence). CDR3 length: 13 residues. As DNA, the CDR3 is TGTGCCAGCAGCTTTCGGGGTCCCACTGAAGCTTTCTTT. Translating gives CASSFRGPTEAFF.

V gene TRBV6-6 combines with J gene TRBJ1-1; D may be TRBD1 (6 bases). In germline, CDR1 is MNHNY, CDR2 SVGAGI (reference sequence). The V gene lost 4 bases and the J gene lost 4 bases, with 16 bases spanning the gap. CDR3 size: 15 residues. The CDR3 DNA reads as TGTGCCAGCAGTTTCACAGGGATTCAAGGCACTGAAGCTTTCTTT. Protein: CASSFTGIQGTEAFF.

Only a few counts were recorded for this clone. The rearrangement uses TRBV6-5 and TRBJ2-3; unclear D gene. Trimming removed 0 bases at V and 0 bases at J, with 4 bases between. Germline CDR1 reads MNHEY; CDR2 reads SVGAGI. The CDR3 totals 14 residues. CDR3 DNA: TGTGCCAGCAGTTACTCCCCTAGCACAGATACGCAGTATTTT. Protein: CASSYSPSTDTQYF.

This chain uses TRBV9 with TRBJ2-7, with TRBD1 identical over 7 bases. The CDR3 is 14 residues long. From germline, CDR1 is SGDLS and CDR2 YYNGEE. Unmatched junction bases numbered 3, after V lost 1 base and J lost 2 bases. CDR3 protein: CASSVSTGTYEQYF. In nucleotides, the CDR3 is TGTGCCAGCAGCGTATCGACAGGGACCTACGAGCAGTACTTC. Combining the CDR3 with reference TRBV9 and TRBJ2-7 gives the whole variable domain DSGVTQTPKHLITATGQRVTLRCSPRSGDLSVYWYQQSLDQGLQFLIQYYNGEERAKGNILERFSAQQFPDLHSELNLSSLELGDSALYFCASSVSTGTYEQYFGPGTRLTVT.

V usage is TRBV5-1 and J usage is TRBJ1-2, with D possibly TRBD1 on 6 matching bases. CDR1 and CDR2 (germline): SGHRS, YFSETQ. The V end was cut by 7 bases, the J end by 2 bases, with 15 bases between. CDR3 length: 14 amino acids. The CDR3 region is CASSAVRGNYGYTF. CDR3 DNA: TGCGCCAGCTCTGCTGTGAGGGGGAACTATGGCTACACCTTC.

The rearrangement uses TRBV20-1 and TRBJ2-3, with D possibly matching TRBD2 (5 bases). V lost 5 bases and J 9 bases, leaving 12 bases between the germline ends. Germline V lookup: CDR1 DFQATT, CDR2 SNEGSKA (reference sequence). The CDR3 is 11 amino acids. The DNA for the CDR3 is TGCAGTGCTTTTCCGGGGAAAACGCAGTATTTT. This translates into CSAFPGKTQYF.

The chain recombines TRBV7-3 with TRBJ2-1, with TRBD2 matching 11 bases. Looked up from germline, CDR1 is SGHTA and CDR2 is FQGTGA. CDR3 length: 15 amino acids. The trim removed 4 bases at V and 5 bases at J, leaving 4 bases unmatched. Here the CDR3 DNA reads TGTGCCAGCAGCTCCGGGACTAGCGGAAACAATGAGCAGTTCTTC. This translates into CASSSGTSGNNEQFF.

The table lists this clone with a few counts. The rearrangement uses TRBV15 and TRBJ2-7; tentatively, D is TRBD2 (5 bases). Between the trimmed V and J ends, which lost 1 base and 5 bases, there was a span of 9 bases. This CDR3 is 13 amino acids long. Germline V gives CDR1 LNHNV, CDR2 YYDKDF (reference sequence). The CDR3 DNA reads TGTGCCACCAGCAGAGTCCCTAGCAACGAGCAGTACTTC. It encodes CATSRVPSNEQYF. Based on the CDR3 plus reference TRBV15 and TRBJ2-7, the full variable domain is DAMVIQNPRYQVTQFGKPVTLSCSQTLNHNVMYWYQQKSSQAPKLLFHYYDKDFNNEADTPDNFQSRRPNTSFCFLDIRSPGLGDTAMYLCATSRVPSNEQYFGPGTRLTVT.

The gene calls are TRBV10-3 and TRBJ2-7; D is ambiguous. The CDR3 spans 14 residues. Between the trimmed V and J ends, which lost 8 bases and 1 base, there was a span of 15 bases. Germline V gives CDR1 ENHRY, CDR2 SYGVKD. CDR3 region: CAIGVAGPSYEQYF. The DNA for the CDR3 is TGTGCCATCGGTGTTGCTGGGCCATCCTACGAGCAGTACTTC.

This clone has a handful of counts. The rearrangement uses TRBV19 and TRBJ1-6, with D perhaps TRBD1 (5 bases). V gave up 2 bases and J gave up 6 bases, with 17 bases separating them. The CDR3 spans 17 residues. CDR1 is LNHDA and CDR2 is SQIVND in the germline V gene (reference sequence). The DNA of the CDR3 is TGTGCCAGTAGTATAATCCCTTTACAGGAAGGTAATTCACCCCTCCACTTT. It encodes CASSIIPLQEGNSPLHF.

The chain uses TRBV10-3 and TRBJ2-5, with 10 positions matching TRBD2. Germline V gives CDR1 ENHRY, CDR2 SYGVKD. V gave up 3 bases and J gave up 5 bases; unmatched junction bases: 9. This CDR3 contains 16 residues. The CDR3 reads CAISDGLAALGETQYF. For the CDR3, the DNA is TGTGCCATCAGTGATGGACTAGCGGCCCTCGGGGAGACCCAGTACTTC.

V and J are TRBV28 and TRBJ1-2; 7 positions agree with TRBD1. From germline, CDR1 is MDHEN and CDR2 SYDVKM. After removal of 6 bases from V and 4 bases from J, the junction contained 14 bases not matched to a gene. This CDR3 is 16 amino acids long. CDR3 protein: CASSPPPGKGAYGYTF. DNA of the CDR3: TGTGCCAGCAGCCCACCCCCAGGGAAGGGGGCCTATGGCTACACCTTC.

The chain carries TRBV4-3 and TRBJ2-7; perhaps TRBD1 as D (6 bases). The CDR3 has 13 amino acids. The germline gives CDR1 LGHNA, CDR2 YSLEER. Trimming shortened V by 4 bases and J by 1 base, and 8 bases separated the two germline ends. This CDR3 reads CASSRGQSYEQYF. CDR3 nucleotides: TGCGCCAGCAGCCGAGGACAGTCCTACGAGCAGTACTTC.

This sequence joins TRBV7-9 and TRBJ2-7; D is possibly TRBD2 (5 bases). The germline V and J ends were trimmed by 4 bases and 7 bases, with 20 bases remaining between them. This CDR3 is built from 15 residues. From germline, CDR1 is SEHNR and CDR2 FQNEAQ (reference sequence). DNA for the CDR3: TGTGCCAGCAGCTCCTCTCACAGCGGTCGTGGGGAGCAGTACTTC. It is translated as CASSSSHSGRGEQYF.

The chain joins TRBV7-3 to TRBJ2-1, with D perhaps matching TRBD2 (7 bases). V was clipped by 8 bases and J by 2 bases, with 19 bases between them. CDR1 SGHTA and CDR2 FQGTGA come from the germline V gene. The CDR3 totals 16 residues. CDR3 DNA: TGTGCCAGCTCCCGGGGGAGGGGGGGGACCTACAATGAGCAGTTCTTC. Its translation: CASSRGRGGTYNEQFF.

This clone was observed a handful of times. This sequence joins TRBV15 and TRBJ2-3, with 8 nucleotides matching TRBD2. Trimming removed 5 bases from V and 3 bases from J; junction bases left unmatched: 10. The CDR3 loop spans 16 amino acids. Germline V gene sequence: CDR1 LNHNV, CDR2 YYDKDF (reference sequence). The DNA of the CDR3 is TGTGCCACCAGCCGATATACTAGCGGACTGACAGATACGCAGTATTTT. It codes for CATSRYTSGLTDTQYF.

This chain uses TRBV28 with TRBJ1-1; TRBD1 aligns across 9 bases. Germline V gene lookup returns CDR1 MDHEN and CDR2 SYDVKM. There are 16 residues in the CDR3. V shed 4 bases and J 1 base; nucleotides not matched to a gene: 7. This CDR3 reads CASSSNGQGPNTEAFF. The CDR3 bases are TGTGCCAGCAGTTCAAACGGACAGGGGCCGAACACTGAAGCTTTCTTT.

This sequence joins TRBV28 and TRBJ2-7; 11 bases agree with TRBD1. This CDR3 has 15 residues. Germline V gene sequence: CDR1 MDHEN, CDR2 SYDVKM. V lost 2 bases and J lost 2; bases outside the gene matches: 2. In nucleotides, the CDR3 is TGTGCCAGCAGTTTAACGGGACAGGGGGCCTACGAGCAGTACTTC. Protein sequence: CASSLTGQGAYEQYF.

This chain joins TRBV5-6 and TRBJ1-5; possibly TRBD1 for D (5 bases). The CDR3 sequence is 15 residues long. Germline V gene lookup returns CDR1 SGHDT and CDR2 YYEEEE. V lost 4 bases and J lost 0, with 11 bases in between. The CDR3 sequence is CASSGQDTSNQPQHF. Here the CDR3 DNA reads TGTGCCAGCAGCGGGCAGGACACTAGCAATCAGCCCCAGCATTTT.

The chain carries TRBV29-1 and TRBJ1-1; D is ambiguous. The V end lost 4 bases, the J end lost 1 base, and 13 bases lay between the germline ends. The length of the CDR3 is 14 residues. Germline CDR1 and CDR2: SQVTM and ANQGSEA. This chain's CDR3 is CSVAIHLRNTEAFF. The DNA for the CDR3 is TGCAGCGTTGCTATTCACCTGAGGAACACTGAAGCTTTCTTT.

This clone was recorded only once. This sequence joins TRBV29-1 and TRBJ2-5, with a tentative D call TRBD2 (7 bases). Deletions cut 4 bases from V and 1 base from J, with 13 bases between. The CDR3 spans 14 residues. Germline CDR1 SQVTM, CDR2 ANQGSEA. CDR3 loop: CSVARGAVQETQYF. The DNA for the CDR3 is TGCAGCGTTGCTCGGGGGGCGGTCCAAGAGACCCAGTACTTC.

The V and J genes are TRBV29-1 and TRBJ2-7, with a possible D match to TRBD2 (6 bases). The CDR3 extends over 12 amino acids. Germline assignment: CDR1 SQVTM and CDR2 ANQGSEA. V was pared by 4 bases and J by 0 bases, with 7 bases between. The CDR3 here is CSVGRDSYEQYF. CDR3 coding DNA: TGCAGCGTTGGGAGGGACTCCTACGAGCAGTACTTC.

V usage is TRBV4-2 and J usage is TRBJ2-1; possible D gene TRBD1, 6 bases. This CDR3 is built from 10 residues. CDR1 LGHNA and CDR2 YNFKEQ come from the germline V gene. The V and J ends lost 8 bases and 7 bases respectively, with 6 bases between them. The CDR3 protein is CASQGNEQFF. Here the CDR3 DNA reads TGTGCCAGCCAGGGGAATGAGCAGTTCTTC.

The rearrangement links TRBV7-2 to TRBJ2-7; possible D gene TRBD2, 6 bases. Between the trimmed V and J ends, which lost 1 base and 0 bases, there was a span of 22 bases. Germline V gene lookup returns CDR1 SGHTA and CDR2 FQGNSA. CDR3 size: 19 residues. CDR3 protein: CASSLVGGLNPLSSYEQYF. CDR3 in DNA: TGTGCCAGCAGCTTAGTCGGAGGGCTGAATCCTCTCAGCTCCTACGAGCAGTACTTC.

The CDR3, as DNA: TGTGCCAGCAGTAAGCCTAAACTACAGGGGGTGAATGAAGCTTTCTTT. Its translation is CASSKPKLQGVNEAFF. The genes are TRBV6-6 and TRBJ1-1, with TRBD1 matching 8 bases. Germline trimming cut 5 bases from V and 7 bases from J; bases unmatched to any gene: 15. The V gene's germline CDR1 is MNHNY and CDR2 SVGAGI (reference sequence). The CDR3 totals 16 residues.

This clone was recorded a few times. The chain combines TRBV6-4 with TRBJ1-4; 7 nucleotides agree with TRBD1. Germline values: CDR1 MRHNA, CDR2 SNTAGT. J lost 6 bases, V lost 6 bases, and 7 bases had no gene match. CDR3 length: 14 amino acids. The CDR3 DNA sequence: TGTGCCAGCAGCGAACGGGGGACAGATGAAAAACTGTTTTTT. It is translated as CASSERGTDEKLFF.

The chain uses TRBV27 and TRBJ1-1; 8 positions match TRBD1. This CDR3 is built from 14 residues. In germline, CDR1 is MNHEY, CDR2 SMNVEV (reference sequence). The junction had 7 bases not matched to a gene; V was cut back by 5 bases and J by 5 bases. This chain's CDR3 is CASSRQGLETEAFF. As DNA, the CDR3 is TGTGCCAGCAGTCGACAGGGGCTGGAGACTGAAGCTTTCTTT.

The chain has TRBV4-2 and TRBJ2-5; 7 positions agree with TRBD2. CDR1 is LGHNA, CDR2 YNFKEQ, per germline. CDR3 length: 17 amino acids. The V segment lost 0 bases and the J segment 1 base; nucleotides outside the gene matches: 8. The CDR3 protein is CASSQEWLAELQETQYF. CDR3 nucleotides: TGTGCCAGCAGCCAAGAGTGGCTAGCGGAGCTCCAAGAGACCCAGTACTTC.